A single sample is the source of the 7 T cell receptor beta chains below, sequenced in a study of cytomegalovirus exposure and HLA in healthy donors (dated by TCRdb to the late 2010s). Libraries were constructed by the immunoSEQ multiplex PCR assay. The clones in this table, taken by TCRdb from immuneACCESS, are in-frame only. Not every clone is retained; where verified, under half of the shortfall comes from an unresolved V gene, and the cause of the rest is unknown. This sample comprises roughly 150,000 clones, approximately 90% of them detected only once. The ten largest clones take up under 3% of the sample. The sample comprised PBMCs. These receptors all come from a man aged 18-30 years in good health and CMV-seronegative.

The genes are TRBV10-2 and TRBJ2-7, with 10 positions matching TRBD2. CDR1 WSHSY and CDR2 SAAADI come from the germline V gene. The CDR3 is 14 residues long. Trimming cost V 6 bases and J 2 bases; bases outside gene matches: 4. The CDR3 DNA reads as TGCGCCAGCAGGTGGCTAGCGGGGGCCTACGAGCAGTACTTC. Protein sequence: CASRWLAGAYEQYF.

This clone showed up just once. This rearrangement joins TRBV5-1 to TRBJ2-1, with 8 bases matching TRBD1. The germline CDR1 and CDR2 sequences are SGHRS and YFSETQ. The CDR3 runs 14 residues. J gave up 8 bases and V 5 bases, and 9 bases lay outside the gene matches. The CDR3 here is CASRSGQGIDEQFF. The CDR3 DNA follows: TGCGCCAGCAGGTCCGGACAGGGCATCGATGAGCAGTTCTTC.

The table lists this clone with a count of one. The V and J genes are TRBV5-4 and TRBJ1-4, with 7 bases that match TRBD1. The CDR3 contains 15 residues. The junction had 3 bases not matched to a gene; V was cut back by 4 bases and J by 0 bases. CDR1 is SGHNT, CDR2 YYREEE, per germline (reference sequence). The CDR3, as DNA: TGTGCCAGCAGCGCGACAGGGACAACTAATGAAAAACTGTTTTTT. Translation gives CASSATGTTNEKLFF.

The V call is TRBV5-6, the J call TRBJ2-2; D is unresolved. CDR1 is SGHDT and CDR2 is YYEEEE in the germline V gene. V was cut by 0 bases and J by 3 bases, with 18 bases left in between. The CDR3 runs to 18 residues. The CDR3 DNA reads TGTGCCAGCAGCTTGGGGCGGAATCAGAATCGGGACACCGGGGAGCTGTTTTTT. Translated: CASSLGRNQNRDTGELFF.

The chain employs TRBV5-1 and TRBJ2-7; D remains ambiguous. This CDR3 comprises 15 residues. Germline V CDR1 and CDR2: SGHRS, YFSETQ. V dropped 0 bases and J dropped 0 bases, with 10 bases sitting between them. The CDR3 coding sequence is TGCGCCAGCAGCTTGGTGCCAGGTAGCTCCTACGAGCAGTACTTC. This codes for CASSLVPGSSYEQYF.

The chain couples TRBV5-6 to TRBJ2-7; weak D call: TRBD1 (7 bases). The CDR3 is made up of 14 amino acids. V lost 6 bases and J 1 base, leaving 14 bases between the germline ends. Germline CDR1 is SGHDT and CDR2 is YYEEEE. CDR3 coding DNA: TGTGCCAGCACCCCCAGGGGGGAGTCCTACGAGCAGTACGTC. Its protein product is CASTPRGESYEQYV.

This clone has only a few counts. This rearrangement joins TRBV4-2 to TRBJ1-1; D is undetermined. This CDR3 has 16 amino acids. Germline CDR1 reads LGHNA; CDR2 reads YNFKEQ. V was shortened by 1 base and J by 1 base, with 13 bases between the two germline ends. The CDR3 DNA sequence: TGTGCCAGCAGCCAAGTTGCTACGGGTCGGAACACTGAAGCTTTCTTT. Its translation: CASSQVATGRNTEAFF.